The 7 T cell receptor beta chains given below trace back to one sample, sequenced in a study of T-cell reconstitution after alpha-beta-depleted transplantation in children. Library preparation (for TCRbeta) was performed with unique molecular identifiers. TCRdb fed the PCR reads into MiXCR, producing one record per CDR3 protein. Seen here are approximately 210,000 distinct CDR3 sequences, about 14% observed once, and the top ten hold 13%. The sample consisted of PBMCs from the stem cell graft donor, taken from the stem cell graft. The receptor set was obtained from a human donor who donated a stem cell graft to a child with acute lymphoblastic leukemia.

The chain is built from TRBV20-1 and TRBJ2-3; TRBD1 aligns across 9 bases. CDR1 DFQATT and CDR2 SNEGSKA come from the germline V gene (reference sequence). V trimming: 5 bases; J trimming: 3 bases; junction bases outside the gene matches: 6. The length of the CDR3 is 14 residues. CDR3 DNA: TGCAGTGCTGCTCCGGGACAGGGTACAGATACGCAGTATTTT. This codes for CSAAPGQGTDTQYF.

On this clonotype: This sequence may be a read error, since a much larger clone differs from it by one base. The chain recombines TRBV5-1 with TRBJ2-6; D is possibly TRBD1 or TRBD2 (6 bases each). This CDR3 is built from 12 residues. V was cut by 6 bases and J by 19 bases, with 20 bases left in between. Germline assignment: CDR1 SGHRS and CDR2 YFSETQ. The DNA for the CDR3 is TGCGCCAGCACCTGGGGGGACAACTCGGTAACTTTC. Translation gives CASTWGDNSVTF.

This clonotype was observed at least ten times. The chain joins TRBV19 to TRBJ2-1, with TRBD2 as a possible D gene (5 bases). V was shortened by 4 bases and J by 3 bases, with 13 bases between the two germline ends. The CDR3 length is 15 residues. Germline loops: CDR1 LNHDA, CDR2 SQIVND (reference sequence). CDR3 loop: CASSNRDKGYNEQFF. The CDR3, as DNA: TGTGCCAGTAGTAATCGGGATAAGGGCTACAATGAGCAGTTCTTC.

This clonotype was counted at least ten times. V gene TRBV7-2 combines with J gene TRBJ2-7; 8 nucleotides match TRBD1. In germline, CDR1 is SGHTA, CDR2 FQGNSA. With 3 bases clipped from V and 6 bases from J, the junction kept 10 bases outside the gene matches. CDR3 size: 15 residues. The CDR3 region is CASSFYGQGRGEQYF. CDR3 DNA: TGTGCCAGCAGCTTTTACGGACAGGGAAGAGGCGAGCAGTACTTC.

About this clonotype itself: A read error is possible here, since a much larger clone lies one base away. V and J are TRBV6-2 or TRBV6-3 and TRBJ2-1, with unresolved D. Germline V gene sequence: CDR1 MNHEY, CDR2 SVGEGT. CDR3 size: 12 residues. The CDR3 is CVSSYKTIWPFF. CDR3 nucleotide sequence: TGTGTCAGCAGTTACAAGACCATATGGCCGTTCTTC.

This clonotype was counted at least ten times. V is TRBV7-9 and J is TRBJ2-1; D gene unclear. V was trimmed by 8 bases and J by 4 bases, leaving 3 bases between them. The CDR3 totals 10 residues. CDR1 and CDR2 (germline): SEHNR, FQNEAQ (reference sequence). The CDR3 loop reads CASQYNEQFF. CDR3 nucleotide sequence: TGTGCCAGCCAATACAATGAGCAGTTCTTC.

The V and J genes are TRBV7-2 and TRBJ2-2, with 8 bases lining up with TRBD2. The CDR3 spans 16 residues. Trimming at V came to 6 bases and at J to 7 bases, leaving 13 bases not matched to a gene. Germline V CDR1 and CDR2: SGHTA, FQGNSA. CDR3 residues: CASRQSMTGGHGELFF. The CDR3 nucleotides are TGTGCCAGCAGGCAAAGTATGACGGGAGGGCACGGGGAGCTGTTTTTT. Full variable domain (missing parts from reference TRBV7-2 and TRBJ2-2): GAGVSQSPSNKVTEKGKDVELRCDPISGHTALYWYRQSLGQGLEFLIYFQGNSAPDKSGLPSDRFSAERTGGSVSTLTIQRTQQEDSAVYLCASRQSMTGGHGELFFGEGSRLTVL.